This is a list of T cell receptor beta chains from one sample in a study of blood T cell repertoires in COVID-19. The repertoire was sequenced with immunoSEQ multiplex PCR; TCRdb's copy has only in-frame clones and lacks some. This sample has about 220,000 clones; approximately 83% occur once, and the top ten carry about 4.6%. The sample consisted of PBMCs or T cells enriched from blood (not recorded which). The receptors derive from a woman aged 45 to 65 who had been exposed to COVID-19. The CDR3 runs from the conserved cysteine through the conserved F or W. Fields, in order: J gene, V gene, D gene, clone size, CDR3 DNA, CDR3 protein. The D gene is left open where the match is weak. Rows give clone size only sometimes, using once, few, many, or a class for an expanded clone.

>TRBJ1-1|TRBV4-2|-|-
TGTGCCAGCAGCCAAGGTGGCCGACGGACACTGAACACTGAAGCTTTCTTT
CASSQGGRRTLNTEAFF
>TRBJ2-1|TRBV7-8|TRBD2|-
TGTGCCAGCAGCTTAGAGTGGGCGGGGGATAGAGAGCAGTTCTTC
CASSLEWAGDREQFF
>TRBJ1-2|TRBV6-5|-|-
TGTGCCAGCAATCCGTGGGGGGATCGTGGCTACACCTTC
CASNPWGDRGYTF
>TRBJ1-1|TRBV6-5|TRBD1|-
TGTGCCAGCAGTTGGGGACAGCAAGCTTTCTTT
CASSWGQQAFF
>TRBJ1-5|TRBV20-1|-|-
TGCAGTGCTAGTCACGGTAGCAATCAGCCCCAGCATTTT
CSASHGSNQPQHF
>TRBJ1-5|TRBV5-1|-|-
TGCGCCAGCAGCTTGGAAGCAGGCAGCAATCAGCCCCAGCATTTT
CASSLEAGSNQPQHF
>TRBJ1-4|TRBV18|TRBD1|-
TGTGCCAGCTCCGGGACAGCGGGAGTAAATGAAAAACTGTTTTTT
CASSGTAGVNEKLFF
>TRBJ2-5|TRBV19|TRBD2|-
TGTGCCAGTAGTATAGACGGATTAGCGGGGCACGGGTACCAAGAGACCCAGTACTTC
CASSIDGLAGHGYQETQYF
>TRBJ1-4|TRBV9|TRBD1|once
TGTGCCAGCAGCATGGGACAGGGGAATGAAAAACTGTTTTTT
CASSMGQGNEKLFF
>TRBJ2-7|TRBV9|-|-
TGTGCCAGCAGCGGGCTGGACCGGGGTGAGCGGTACTTC
CASSGLDRGERYF
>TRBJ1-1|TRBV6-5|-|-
TGTGCCAGCAGTTCAGGGGTTGGTAAGGCTGAAGCTTTCTTT
CASSSGVGKAEAFF
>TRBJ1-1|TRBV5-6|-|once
TGTGCCAGCAGCTTGGAATACAGGGACATTCGTGAGAGGAACACTGAAGCTTTCTTT
CASSLEYRDIRERNTEAFF
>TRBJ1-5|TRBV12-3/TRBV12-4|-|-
TGTGCCAGCAGCCAGCAGGGTAATCAGCCCCAGCATTTT
CASSQQGNQPQHF